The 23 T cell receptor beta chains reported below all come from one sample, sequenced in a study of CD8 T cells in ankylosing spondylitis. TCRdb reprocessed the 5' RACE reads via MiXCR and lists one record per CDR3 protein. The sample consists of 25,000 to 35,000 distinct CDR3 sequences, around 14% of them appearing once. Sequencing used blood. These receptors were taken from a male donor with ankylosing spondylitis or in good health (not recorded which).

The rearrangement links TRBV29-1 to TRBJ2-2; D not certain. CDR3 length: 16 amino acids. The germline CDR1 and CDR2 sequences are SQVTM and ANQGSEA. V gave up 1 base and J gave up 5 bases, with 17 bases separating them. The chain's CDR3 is CSVEGPDQWRTGELFF. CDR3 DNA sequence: TGCAGCGTTGAAGGGCCTGATCAGTGGCGAACCGGGGAGCTGTTTTTT.

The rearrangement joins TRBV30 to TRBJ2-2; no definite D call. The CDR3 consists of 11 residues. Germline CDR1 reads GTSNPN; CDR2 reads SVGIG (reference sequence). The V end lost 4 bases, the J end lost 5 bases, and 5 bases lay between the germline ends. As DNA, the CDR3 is TGTGCCTGGAAGGGTACCGGGGAGCTGTTTTTT. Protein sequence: CAWKGTGELFF. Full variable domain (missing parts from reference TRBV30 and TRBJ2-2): SQTIHQWPATLVQPVGSPLSLECTVEGTSNPNLYWYRQAAGRGLQLLFYSVGIGQISSEVPQNLSASRPQDRQFILSSKKLLLSDSGFYLCAWKGTGELFFGEGSRLTVL.

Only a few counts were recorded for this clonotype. The CDR3 DNA is TGTGCCAGCTCACCAAGGGGGGGTGTGAACACTGAAGCTTTCTTT. It specifies CASSPRGGVNTEAFF. The V gene is TRBV18, the J gene TRBJ1-1, with TRBD1 as a possible D gene (6 bases). Germline CDR1 is KGHSH and CDR2 is LQKENI. With 2 bases removed from V and 0 bases from J, the gap between germline ends came to 10 bases. The CDR3 loop spans 15 amino acids.

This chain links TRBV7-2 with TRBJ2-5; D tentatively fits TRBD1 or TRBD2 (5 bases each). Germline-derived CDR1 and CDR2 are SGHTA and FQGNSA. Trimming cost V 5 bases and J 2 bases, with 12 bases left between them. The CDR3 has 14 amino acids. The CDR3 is CASSPTRGQETQYF. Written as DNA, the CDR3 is TGTGCCAGCAGCCCAACTAGGGGACAAGAGACCCAGTACTTC.

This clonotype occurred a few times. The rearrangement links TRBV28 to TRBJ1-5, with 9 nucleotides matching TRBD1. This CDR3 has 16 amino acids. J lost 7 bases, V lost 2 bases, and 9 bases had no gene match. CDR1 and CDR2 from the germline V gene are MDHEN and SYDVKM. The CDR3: CASSLGTGGNGQPQHF. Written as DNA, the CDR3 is TGTGCCAGCAGTTTAGGTACAGGGGGCAACGGACAGCCCCAGCATTTT.

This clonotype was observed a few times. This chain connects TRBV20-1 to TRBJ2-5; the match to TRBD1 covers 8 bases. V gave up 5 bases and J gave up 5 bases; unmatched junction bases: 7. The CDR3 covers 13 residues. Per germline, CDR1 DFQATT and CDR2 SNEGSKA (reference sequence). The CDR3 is CSAARGRGETQYF. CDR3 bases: TGCAGTGCTGCCAGGGGGCGCGGGGAGACCCAGTACTTC.

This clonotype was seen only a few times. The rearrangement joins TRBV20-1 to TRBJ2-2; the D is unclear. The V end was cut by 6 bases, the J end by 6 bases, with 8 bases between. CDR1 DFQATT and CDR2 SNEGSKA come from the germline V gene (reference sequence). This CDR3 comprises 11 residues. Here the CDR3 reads CSAIRAGELFF. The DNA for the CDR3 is TGCAGTGCGATCCGAGCCGGGGAGCTGTTTTTT.

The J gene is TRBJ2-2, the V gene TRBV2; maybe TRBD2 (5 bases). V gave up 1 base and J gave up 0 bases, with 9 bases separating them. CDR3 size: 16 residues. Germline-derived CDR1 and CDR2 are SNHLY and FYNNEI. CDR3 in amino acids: CASSEERAANTGELFF. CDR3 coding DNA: TGTGCCAGCAGTGAAGAGAGGGCCGCGAACACCGGGGAGCTGTTTTTT.

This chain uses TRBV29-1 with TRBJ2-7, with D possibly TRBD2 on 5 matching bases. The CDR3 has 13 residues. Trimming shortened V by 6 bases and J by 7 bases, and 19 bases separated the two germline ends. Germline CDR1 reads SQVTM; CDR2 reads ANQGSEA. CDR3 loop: CSVSAREGAEQYF. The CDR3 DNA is TGCAGCGTCTCAGCGAGAGAGGGAGCGGAGCAGTACTTC.

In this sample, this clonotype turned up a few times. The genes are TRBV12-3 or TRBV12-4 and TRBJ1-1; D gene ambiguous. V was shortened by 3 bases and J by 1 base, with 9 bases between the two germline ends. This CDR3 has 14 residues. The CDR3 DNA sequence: TGTGCCAGCAGTTTCGGACGGACGAACACTGAAGCTTTCTTT. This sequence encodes CASSFGRTNTEAFF.

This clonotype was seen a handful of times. CDR3 region: CASSQGTGRGTEAFF. As DNA, the CDR3 is TGTGCCAGCAGCCAAGGCACAGGGCGAGGCACTGAAGCTTTCTTT. V and J are TRBV3-1 and TRBJ1-1; D perhaps matches TRBD1 (6 bases). The CDR3 covers 15 residues. The V gene's germline CDR1 is LGHDT and CDR2 YNNKEL (reference sequence). The ends were cut back, 1 base at V and 4 bases at J, with 13 bases in the middle. The full variable domain, its missing parts supplied by reference TRBV3-1 and TRBJ1-1, is DTAVSQTPKYLVTQMGNDKSIKCEQNLGHDTMYWYKQDSKKFLKIMFSYNNKELIINETVPNRFSPKSPDKAHLNLHINSLELGDSAVYFCASSQGTGRGTEAFFGQGTRLTVV.

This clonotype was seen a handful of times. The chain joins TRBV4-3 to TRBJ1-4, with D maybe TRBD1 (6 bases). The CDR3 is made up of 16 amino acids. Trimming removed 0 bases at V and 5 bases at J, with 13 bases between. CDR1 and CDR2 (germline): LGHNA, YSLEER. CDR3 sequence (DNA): TGCGCCAGCAGCCAAGACCGGTATGGGGGCAATGAAAAACTGTTTTTT. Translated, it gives CASSQDRYGGNEKLFF.

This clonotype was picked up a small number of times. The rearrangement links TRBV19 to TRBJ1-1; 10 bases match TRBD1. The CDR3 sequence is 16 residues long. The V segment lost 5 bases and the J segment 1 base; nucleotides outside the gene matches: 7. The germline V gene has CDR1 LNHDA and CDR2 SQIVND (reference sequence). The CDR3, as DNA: TGTGCCAGTAGTCTACGACAGGGGGCGGCGAACACTGAAGCTTTCTTT. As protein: CASSLRQGAANTEAFF.

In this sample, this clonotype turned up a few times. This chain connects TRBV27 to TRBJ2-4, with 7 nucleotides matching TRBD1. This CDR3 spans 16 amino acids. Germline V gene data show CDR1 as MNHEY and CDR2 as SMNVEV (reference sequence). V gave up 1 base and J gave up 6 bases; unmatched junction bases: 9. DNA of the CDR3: TGTGCCAGCAGTTTATTTACAGGGGCAAGTCTAAACATTCAGTACTTC. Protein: CASSLFTGASLNIQYF.

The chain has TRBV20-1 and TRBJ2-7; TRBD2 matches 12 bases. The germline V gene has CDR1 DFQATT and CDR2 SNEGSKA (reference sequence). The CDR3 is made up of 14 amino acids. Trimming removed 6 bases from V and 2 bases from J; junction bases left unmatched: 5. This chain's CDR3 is CSATTSGRPYEQYF. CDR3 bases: TGCAGTGCAACTACTAGCGGGAGGCCCTACGAGCAGTACTTC.

The CDR3 is CSFSGGDADTQYF. In DNA, the CDR3 is TGCAGCTTTAGCGGGGGGGATGCAGATACGCAGTATTTT. The rearrangement links TRBV20-1 to TRBJ2-3; 11 positions agree with TRBD2. CDR1 and CDR2 (germline): DFQATT, SNEGSKA (reference sequence). The CDR3 contains 13 residues.

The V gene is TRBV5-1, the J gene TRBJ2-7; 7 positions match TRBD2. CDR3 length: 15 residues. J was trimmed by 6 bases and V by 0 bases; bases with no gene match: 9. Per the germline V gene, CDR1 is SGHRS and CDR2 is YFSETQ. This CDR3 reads CASSLGLAGDGEQYV. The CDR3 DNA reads TGCGCCAGCAGCTTGGGGTTGGCGGGGGACGGCGAGCAGTACGTC.

Here the CDR3 DNA reads TGTGCCAGCAGCGTTAGAGGACAGGCTTTATCTTACAATGAGCAGTTCTTC. Its protein is CASSVRGQALSYNEQFF. The gene calls are TRBV11-2 and TRBJ2-1; 7 bases fit TRBD1. Germline assignment: CDR1 SGHAT and CDR2 FQNNGV. The CDR3 contains 17 residues. The ends lost 5 bases at V and 4 bases at J; junction bases unmatched: 14.

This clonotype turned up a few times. The CDR3 here is CSARGDLDTEAFF. The CDR3 DNA reads TGCAGTGCTAGAGGGGACCTCGATACTGAAGCTTTCTTT. The V gene is TRBV20-1, the J gene TRBJ1-1; weak D call: TRBD1 (5 bases). V gave up 1 base and J gave up 5 bases, with 11 bases separating them. The CDR3 is 13 residues long. Germline CDR1 and CDR2: DFQATT and SNEGSKA (reference sequence).

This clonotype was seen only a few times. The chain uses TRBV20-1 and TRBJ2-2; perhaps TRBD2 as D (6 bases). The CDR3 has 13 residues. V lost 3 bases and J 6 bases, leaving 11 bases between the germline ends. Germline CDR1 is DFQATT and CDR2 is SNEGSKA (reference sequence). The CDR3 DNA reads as TGCAGTGCTAGTCGGGAGTCGTCCGGGGAGCTGTTTTTT. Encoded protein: CSASRESSGELFF.

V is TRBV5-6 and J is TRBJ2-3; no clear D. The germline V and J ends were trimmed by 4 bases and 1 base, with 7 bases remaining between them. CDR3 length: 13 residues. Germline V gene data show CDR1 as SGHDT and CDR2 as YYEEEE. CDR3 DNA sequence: TGTGCCAGCAGCGGTTCCGGCACAGATACGCAGTATTTT. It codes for CASSGSGTDTQYF.

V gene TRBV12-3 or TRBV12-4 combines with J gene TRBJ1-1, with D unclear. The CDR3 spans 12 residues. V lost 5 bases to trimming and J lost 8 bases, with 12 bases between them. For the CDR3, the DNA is TGTGCCAGCAGTCGGGCCCCGGGGGAAGCTTTCTTT. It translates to CASSRAPGEAFF.

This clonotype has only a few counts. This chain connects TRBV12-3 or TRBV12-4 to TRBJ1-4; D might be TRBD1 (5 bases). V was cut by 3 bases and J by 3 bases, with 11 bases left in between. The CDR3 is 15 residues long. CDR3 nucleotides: TGTGCCAGCAGTTTCGGGGGAAATGCTAATGAAAAACTGTTTTTT. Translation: CASSFGGNANEKLFF.